These T cell receptor beta chains were read from a single sample in a study of blood T cell repertoires in COVID-19. Produced via immunoSEQ multiplex PCR; TCRdb's table is partial and in-frame only. The sample has under 400,000 clones, roughly 90% seen once; the top ten hold around 0.92%. Specimen: PBMCs or T cells enriched from blood (not recorded which). Source of these receptors: a woman aged 25 to 45 who had been exposed to COVID-19. CDR3s include the opening cysteine and the closing phenylalanine or tryptophan. Each record gives: V gene, clone size, D gene, J gene, CDR3 DNA, CDR3 protein. A D gene is named only where the DNA matches it firmly. For some rows the clone size is stated as once, few or many, or as a class when expanded; others skip it.

TRBV18	NA	TRBD2	TRBJ2-1	TGTGCCAGCTCAGCCCCTGGACTAGCGGGCGGAGATGAGCAGTTCTTC	CASSAPGLAGGDEQFF
TRBV28	NA	NA	TRBJ1-1	TGTGCCAGCAGTTCCCCAACGGGACTTCCGAACACTGAAGCTTTCTTT	CASSSPTGLPNTEAFF
TRBV7-3	NA	TRBD1	TRBJ1-1	TGTGCCAGCAGCCTCGGACAGGGTCCCCTGAACACTGAAGCTTTCTTT	CASSLGQGPLNTEAFF
TRBV7-9	many	TRBD2	TRBJ2-1	TGTGCCAGCAGCCGTACTAGCGGGAGGGCCTCCTACAATGAGCAGTTCTTC	CASSRTSGRASYNEQFF
TRBV6-5	NA	TRBD2	TRBJ2-1	TGTGCCAGTCGGGGGGTATACAATGAGCAGTTCTTC	CASRGVYNEQFF
TRBV5-1	NA	NA	TRBJ1-6	TGCGCCAGCAGCTCGGGTGATTTTGGAGGGGTTTCACCCCTCCACTTT	CASSSGDFGGVSPLHF
TRBV27	NA	NA	TRBJ1-1	TGTGCCAGCAGGCGGAACACTGAAGCTTTCTTT	CASRRNTEAFF
TRBV30	NA	NA	TRBJ1-2	TGTGCCTGGAGTCTGGGCTCCTATGGCTACACCTTC	CAWSLGSYGYTF
TRBV2	NA	NA	TRBJ1-2	TGTGCCAGCAGGGAGGGGAACTATGGCTACACCTTC	CASREGNYGYTF
TRBV5-1	NA	NA	TRBJ2-2	TGCGCCAGCTGGCCCGGGAGTGGTGGCGGGGAGCTGTTTTTT	CASWPGSGGGELFF
TRBV2	NA	TRBD1	TRBJ1-5	TGTGCCAGCAGTGATCCACAGGGGAGGCATCAGCCCCAGCATTTT	CASSDPQGRHQPQHF
TRBV19	once	NA	TRBJ2-5	TGTGCCAGTAGAGGGGTTAAGGAGACCCAGTACTTC	CASRGVKETQYF
TRBV5-5	NA	NA	TRBJ2-5	TGTGCCAGCAGCTCACATGAAGAGACCCAGTACTTC	CASSSHEETQYF
TRBV5-1	once	NA	TRBJ1-6	TGCGCCAGCAGCTTTATGGCTCAGATTAATTCACCCCTCCACTTT	CASSFMAQINSPLHF
TRBV11-3	NA	NA	TRBJ2-7	TGTGCCAGCAGCTCCGGACAGCTTGCCTCCTACGAGCAGTACTTC	CASSSGQLASYEQYF
TRBV5-1	NA	TRBD2	TRBJ2-1	TGCGCCAGCAGCTTTGGACTAGCCCCAACTAGCTCCTACAATGAGCAGTTCTTC	CASSFGLAPTSSYNEQFF
TRBV5-1	few	TRBD1	TRBJ1-2	TGCGCCAGCAGCTCACCGACAGGGGACTATGGCTACACCTTC	CASSSPTGDYGYTF
TRBV6-1	NA	NA	TRBJ1-3	TGTGCCAGCAGTGAAGGTCACAGTGGAAACACCATATATTTT	CASSEGHSGNTIYF
TRBV7-7	NA	NA	TRBJ2-5	TGTGCTAGCAGCTTAGGGAGGGGGCGCGTGGAGACCCAGTACTTC	CASSLGRGRVETQYF
TRBV5-1	NA	TRBD2	TRBJ2-3	TGCGCCAGCAGCCTTAATCTTATAGCGGGAGGCATAGATACGCAGTATTTT	CASSLNLIAGGIDTQYF
TRBV7-6	once	TRBD1	TRBJ2-3	TGTGCCAGCAGCCCCACGGTAACTCAGGGGGCGCCCCCCACAGATACGCAGTATTTT	CASSPTVTQGAPPTDTQYF
TRBV9	NA	TRBD1	TRBJ1-6	TGTGCCAGCAGCGTGACAGGGAATAATTCACCCCTCCACTTT	CASSVTGNNSPLHF
TRBV14	few	TRBD2	TRBJ2-1	TGTGCCAGCAGCCAAGACCCTGGACTAGCTCAGCAGTTCTTC	CASSQDPGLAQQFF
TRBV29-1	NA	TRBD2	TRBJ2-1	TGCAGCGCCTCTCCCCCTAGCGGGCAGCAGTTCTTC	CSASPPSGQQFF
TRBV5-6	NA	TRBD2	TRBJ2-1	TGTGCCAGCAGCTTCAGGGCGGGAGGACTCTCCTACAATGAGCAGTTCTTC	CASSFRAGGLSYNEQFF
TRBV3-1/TRBV3-2	NA	TRBD1	TRBJ2-7	TGTGCCAGCAGCCAATCCGGGACAGGGGCGACCTACGAGCAGTACTTC	CASSQSGTGATYEQYF
TRBV28	NA	NA	TRBJ1-3	TGTGCCAGCAGTTCCCCTTTCGGGAGCTCTGGAAACACCATATATTTT	CASSSPFGSSGNTIYF
TRBV29-1	NA	NA	TRBJ1-1	TGCAGCGTTCAACAGGGAAACACTGAAGCTTTCTTT	CSVQQGNTEAFF
TRBV10-3	NA	NA	TRBJ2-1	TGTGCCTCACGACAGAGCTCCTACAATGAGCAGTTCTTC	CASRQSSYNEQFF
TRBV19	NA	TRBD1	TRBJ1-1	TGTGCCAGTAGCGGACAGGTGAACACTGAAGCTTTCTTT	CASSGQVNTEAFF
TRBV7-2	NA	NA	TRBJ1-4	TGTGCCAGCAGCCGGAGGGAGGGGGAAAAACTGTTTTTT	CASSRREGEKLFF
TRBV11-3	NA	TRBD1	TRBJ2-7	TGTGCCAGCAGCATACTGGGACAGTTCCTCGACGAGCAGTACTTC	CASSILGQFLDEQYF
TRBV12-2	few	NA	TRBJ2-3	TGTGCAAGTCGGCCCCTAGCGGGAGGGAGGGATACGCAGTATTTT	CASRPLAGGRDTQYF
TRBV5-6	NA	NA	TRBJ2-5	TGTGCCAGCAGCTTCGGGGGACAAGAGACCCAGTACTTC	CASSFGGQETQYF
TRBV19	NA	NA	TRBJ1-1	TGTGCCAGTAGTACGCGGGATAACACTGAAGCTTTCTTT	CASSTRDNTEAFF
TRBV21-1	NA	NA	TRBJ2-1	TGTGCCAGCAGCAAAGTTTTCTTTCGGGGGGGTATTTCCTACAATGAGCAGTTCTTC	CASSKVFFRGGISYNEQFF
TRBV19	once	TRBD1	TRBJ2-5	TGTGCCAGTAGTCCCTTCGACAGGGGGCTTGAGACCCAGTACTTC	CASSPFDRGLETQYF
TRBV4-2	once	NA	TRBJ2-7	TGTGCCAGCAGCCAAGATGACGGGAGCTCCTACGAGCAGTACTTC	CASSQDDGSSYEQYF
TRBV7-2	NA	TRBD1	TRBJ2-2	TGTGCCAGCAGCGGACAGGGAGGTGGCAACACCGGGGAGCTGTTTTTT	CASSGQGGGNTGELFF
TRBV10-1	NA	TRBD2	TRBJ2-1	TGCGCCAGCAGTGAGTCCAAGCGGGAAGAGAATGAGCAGTTCTTC	CASSESKREENEQFF
TRBV28	once	NA	TRBJ1-1	TGTGCCAGCAGTTTAACAGGGTCATCGGACACTGAAGCTTTCTTT	CASSLTGSSDTEAFF
TRBV7-9	NA	NA	TRBJ2-7	TGTGCCAGCAGCTTACCTAGTCTCGGCTACTACGAGCAGTACTTC	CASSLPSLGYYEQYF